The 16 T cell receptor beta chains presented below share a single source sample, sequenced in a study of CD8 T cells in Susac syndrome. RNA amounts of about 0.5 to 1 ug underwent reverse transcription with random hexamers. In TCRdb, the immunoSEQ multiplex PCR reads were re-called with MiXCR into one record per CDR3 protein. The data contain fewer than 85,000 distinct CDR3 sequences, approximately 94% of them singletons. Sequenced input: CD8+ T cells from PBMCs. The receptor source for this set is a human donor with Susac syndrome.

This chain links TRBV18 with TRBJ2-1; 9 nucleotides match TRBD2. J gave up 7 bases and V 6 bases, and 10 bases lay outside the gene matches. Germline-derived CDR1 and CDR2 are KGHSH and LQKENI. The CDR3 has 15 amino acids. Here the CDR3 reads CASSKIAGAKNEQFF. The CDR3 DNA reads TGTGCCAGCTCGAAGATAGCGGGGGCTAAGAATGAGCAGTTCTTC.

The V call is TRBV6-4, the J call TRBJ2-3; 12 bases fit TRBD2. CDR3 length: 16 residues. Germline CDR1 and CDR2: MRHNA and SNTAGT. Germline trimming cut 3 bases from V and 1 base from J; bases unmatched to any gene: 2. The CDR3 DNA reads TGTGCCAGCAGTGAGACTAGCGGGGGTGGCACAGATACGCAGTATTTT. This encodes CASSETSGGGTDTQYF.

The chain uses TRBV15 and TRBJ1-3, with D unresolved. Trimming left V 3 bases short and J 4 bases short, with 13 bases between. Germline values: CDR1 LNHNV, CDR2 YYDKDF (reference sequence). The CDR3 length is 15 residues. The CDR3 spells CATSSVTGPGNTIYF. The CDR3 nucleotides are TGTGCCACCAGCAGTGTTACGGGTCCCGGAAACACCATATATTTT.

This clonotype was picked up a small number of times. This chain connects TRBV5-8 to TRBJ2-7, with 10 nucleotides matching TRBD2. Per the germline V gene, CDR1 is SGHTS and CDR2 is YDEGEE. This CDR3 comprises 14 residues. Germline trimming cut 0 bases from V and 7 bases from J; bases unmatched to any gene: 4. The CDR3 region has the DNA TGTGCCAGCAGCTTGGGGCTAGCGGGGGATGAGCAGTACTTC. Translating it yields CASSLGLAGDEQYF.

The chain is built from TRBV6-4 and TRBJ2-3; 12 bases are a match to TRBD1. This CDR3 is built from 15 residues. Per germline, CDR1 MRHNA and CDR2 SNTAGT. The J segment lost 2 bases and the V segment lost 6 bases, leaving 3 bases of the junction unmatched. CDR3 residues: CASSAGQGATDTQYF. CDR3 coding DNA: TGTGCCAGCAGCGCGGGACAGGGGGCCACAGATACGCAGTATTTT.

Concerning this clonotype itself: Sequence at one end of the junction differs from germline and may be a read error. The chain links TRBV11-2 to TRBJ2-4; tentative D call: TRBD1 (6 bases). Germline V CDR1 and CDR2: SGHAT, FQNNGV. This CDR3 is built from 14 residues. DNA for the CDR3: TGTGCCAGCAGCTTAAAACCGGGACACCCTCGTCAAGACTTC. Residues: CASSLKPGHPRQDF.

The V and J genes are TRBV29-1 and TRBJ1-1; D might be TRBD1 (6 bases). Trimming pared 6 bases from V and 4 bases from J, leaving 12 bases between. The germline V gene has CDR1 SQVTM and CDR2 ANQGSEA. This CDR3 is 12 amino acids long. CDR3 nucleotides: TGCAGCGTCTTACAGGGTATCACTGAAGCTTTCTTT. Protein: CSVLQGITEAFF.

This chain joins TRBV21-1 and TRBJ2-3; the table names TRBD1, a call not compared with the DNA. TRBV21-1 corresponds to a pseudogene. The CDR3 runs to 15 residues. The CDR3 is CASRSGGRSTDTQYF. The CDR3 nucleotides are TGTGCCAGCAGGAGCGGGGGCCGAAGCACAGATACGCAGTATTTT.

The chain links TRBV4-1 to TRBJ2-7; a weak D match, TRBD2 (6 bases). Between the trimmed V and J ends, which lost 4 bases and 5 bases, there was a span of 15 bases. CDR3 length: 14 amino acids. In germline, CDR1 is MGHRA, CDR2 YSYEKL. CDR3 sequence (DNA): TGCGCCAGCAGCCCGACTAGACGGGTCGACGAGCAGTACTTC. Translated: CASSPTRRVDEQYF.

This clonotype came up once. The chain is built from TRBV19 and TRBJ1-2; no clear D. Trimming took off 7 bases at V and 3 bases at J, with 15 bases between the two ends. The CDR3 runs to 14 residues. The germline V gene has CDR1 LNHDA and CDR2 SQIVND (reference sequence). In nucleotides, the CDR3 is TGTGCCAGTACCCCTTGGGGAAATGACTATGGCTACACCTTC. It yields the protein CASTPWGNDYGYTF.

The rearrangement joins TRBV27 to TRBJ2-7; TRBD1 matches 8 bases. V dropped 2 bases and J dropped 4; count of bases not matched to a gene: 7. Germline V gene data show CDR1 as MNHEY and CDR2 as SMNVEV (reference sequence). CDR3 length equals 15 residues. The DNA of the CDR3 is TGTGCCAGCAGTTTACAGGGGGCGTTCAGTTACGAGCAGTACTTC. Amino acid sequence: CASSLQGAFSYEQYF.

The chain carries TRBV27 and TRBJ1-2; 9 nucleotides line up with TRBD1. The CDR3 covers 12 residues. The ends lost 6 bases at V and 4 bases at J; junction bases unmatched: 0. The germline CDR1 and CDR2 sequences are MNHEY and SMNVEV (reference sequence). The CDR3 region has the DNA TGTGCCAGCAGGGGACAGGGCTATGGCTACACCTTC. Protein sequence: CASRGQGYGYTF.

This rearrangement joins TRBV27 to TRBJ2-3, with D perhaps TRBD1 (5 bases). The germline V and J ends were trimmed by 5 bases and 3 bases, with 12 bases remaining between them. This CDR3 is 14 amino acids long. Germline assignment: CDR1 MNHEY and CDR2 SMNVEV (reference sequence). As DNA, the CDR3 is TGTGCCAGCAGTCCTCCCAGGGTAACAGATACGCAGTATTTT. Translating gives CASSPPRVTDTQYF.

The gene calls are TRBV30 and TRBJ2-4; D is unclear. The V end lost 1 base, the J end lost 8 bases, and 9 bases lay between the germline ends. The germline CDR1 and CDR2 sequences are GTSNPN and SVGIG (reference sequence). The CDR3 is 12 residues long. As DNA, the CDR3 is TGTGCCTGGAGTGGGTCATGGGACATTCAGTACTTC. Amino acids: CAWSGSWDIQYF.

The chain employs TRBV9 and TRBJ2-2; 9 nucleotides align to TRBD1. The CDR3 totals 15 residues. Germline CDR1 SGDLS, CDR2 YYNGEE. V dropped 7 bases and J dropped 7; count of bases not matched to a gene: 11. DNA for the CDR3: TGTGCCAGCCAAGAGGACAGGGGCGAGGGCGGGGAGCTGTTTTTT. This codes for CASQEDRGEGGELFF.

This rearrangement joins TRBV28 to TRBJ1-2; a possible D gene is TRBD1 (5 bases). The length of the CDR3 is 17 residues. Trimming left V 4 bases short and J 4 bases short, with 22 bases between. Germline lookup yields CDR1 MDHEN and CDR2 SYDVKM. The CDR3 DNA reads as TGTGCCAGCAGTTCTACCCTACTCGGGCAGGGAGGCTATGGCTACACCTTC. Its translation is CASSSTLLGQGGYGYTF.